This paragraph covers one TCR beta chain sequence. What it binds is not known. Genomic DNA in an amount of approximately 1.9 micrograms was extracted from cryopreserved PBMCs and used for the preparation of TCR beta libraries. The sample originates from a study of cytotoxic CD8 clonotypes in ibrutinib-treated CLL. In the study overall: When averaged across all of the samples, the counts came to some 250,000 productive templates and 85,000 to 95,000 productive rearrangements.

The table came from immunoSEQ multiplex PCR; TCRdb's copy has only in-frame clones and leaves some out. The sample has some 100,000 clones, 45% to 65% seen once; the top ten hold about 40%. Overall study results and limits: Age-matched healthy donor levels were exceeded by baseline clonality, which tracked circulating CD8+ T-cell counts.

Germline CDR1 is SGHTA and CDR2 is FQGNSA. This CDR3 spans 13 amino acids. Between the trimmed V and J ends, which lost 5 bases and 7 bases, there was a span of 12 bases. The TCR comes from a human donor with chronic lymphocytic leukemia. The chain joins TRBV7-2 to TRBJ2-1; possible D gene TRBD2, 6 bases. Specimen: PBMCs, collected after 24 months of ibrutinib treatment. DNA for the CDR3: TGTGCCAGCAGCCCGCCCGGGGGAAATGAGCAGTTCTTC. It is translated as CASSPPGGNEQFF.